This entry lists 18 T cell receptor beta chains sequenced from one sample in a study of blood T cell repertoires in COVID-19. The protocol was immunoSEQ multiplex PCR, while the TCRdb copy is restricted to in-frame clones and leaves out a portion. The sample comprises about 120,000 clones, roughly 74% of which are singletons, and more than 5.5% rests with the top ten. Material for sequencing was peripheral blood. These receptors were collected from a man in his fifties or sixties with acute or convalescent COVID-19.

DNA for the CDR3: TGTGCCAGCAGTCATAGCGGCAGTTCTAACTATGGCTACACCTTC. Translation: CASSHSGSSNYGYTF. The chain carries TRBV7-9 and TRBJ1-2; unclear D gene. Germline CDR1 and CDR2: SEHNR and FQNEAQ (reference sequence). This CDR3 region has 15 residues. V was cut by 6 bases and J by 0 bases, with 14 bases left in between.

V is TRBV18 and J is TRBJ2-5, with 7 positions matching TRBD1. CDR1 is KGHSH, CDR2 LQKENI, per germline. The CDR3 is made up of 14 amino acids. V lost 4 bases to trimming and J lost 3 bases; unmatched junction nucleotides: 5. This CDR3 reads CASSHTGVKETQYF. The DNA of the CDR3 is TGTGCCAGCTCACATACAGGGGTGAAAGAGACCCAGTACTTC.

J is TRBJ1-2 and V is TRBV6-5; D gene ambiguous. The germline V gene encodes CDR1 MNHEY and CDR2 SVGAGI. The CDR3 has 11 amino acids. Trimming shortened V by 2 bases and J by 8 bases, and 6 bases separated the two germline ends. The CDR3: CASSYLGGYTF. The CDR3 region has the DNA TGTGCCAGCAGTTACCTGGGCGGCTACACCTTC.

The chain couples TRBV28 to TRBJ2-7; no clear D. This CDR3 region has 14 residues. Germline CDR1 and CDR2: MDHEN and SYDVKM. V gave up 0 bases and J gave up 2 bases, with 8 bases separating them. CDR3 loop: CASSLWEDTYEQYF. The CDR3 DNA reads TGTGCCAGCAGTTTATGGGAAGACACCTACGAGCAGTACTTC.

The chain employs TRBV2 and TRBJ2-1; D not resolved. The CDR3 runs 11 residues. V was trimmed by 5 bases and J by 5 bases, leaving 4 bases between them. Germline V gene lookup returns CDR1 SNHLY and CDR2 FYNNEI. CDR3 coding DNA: TGTGCCAGCAGTCTCGACAATGAGCAGTTCTTC. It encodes CASSLDNEQFF. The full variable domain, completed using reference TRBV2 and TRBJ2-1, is EPEVTQTPSHQVTQMGQEVILRCVPISNHLYFYWYRQILGQKVEFLVSFYNNEISEKSEIFDDQFSVERPDGSNFTLKIRSTKLEDSAMYFCASSLDNEQFFGPGTRLTVL.

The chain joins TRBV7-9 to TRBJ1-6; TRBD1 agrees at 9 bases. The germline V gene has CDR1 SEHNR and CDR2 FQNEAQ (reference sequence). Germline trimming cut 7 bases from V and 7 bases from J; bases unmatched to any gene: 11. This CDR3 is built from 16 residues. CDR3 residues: CASIPYTGTGNSPLHF. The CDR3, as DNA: TGTGCCAGCATCCCCTACACCGGGACAGGGAATTCACCCCTCCACTTT.

CDR3 nucleotides: TGTGCCAGCAGTTACCTACGGACAGGGTCTAATTCACCCCTCCACTTT. Its translation is CASSYLRTGSNSPLHF. The V gene is TRBV6-5, the J gene TRBJ1-6; 8 nucleotides line up with TRBD1. The V gene end was trimmed by 2 bases and the J gene end by 6 bases; junction bases not matched to a gene: 6. The CDR3 is 16 residues long. The germline V gene encodes CDR1 MNHEY and CDR2 SVGAGI.

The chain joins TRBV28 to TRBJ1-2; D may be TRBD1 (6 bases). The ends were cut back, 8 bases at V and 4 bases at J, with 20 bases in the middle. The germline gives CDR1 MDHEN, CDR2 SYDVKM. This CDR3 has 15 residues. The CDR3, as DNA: TGTGCCAGCCTCGCTGTATCGACAGGAACCTATGGCTACACCTTC. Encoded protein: CASLAVSTGTYGYTF.

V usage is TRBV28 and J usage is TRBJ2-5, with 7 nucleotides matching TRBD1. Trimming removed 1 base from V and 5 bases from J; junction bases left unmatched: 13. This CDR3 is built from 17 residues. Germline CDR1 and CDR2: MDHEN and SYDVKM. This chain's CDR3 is CASSLYHVLGGEETQYF. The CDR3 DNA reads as TGTGCCAGCAGTTTATATCATGTATTAGGGGGCGAGGAGACCCAGTACTTC.

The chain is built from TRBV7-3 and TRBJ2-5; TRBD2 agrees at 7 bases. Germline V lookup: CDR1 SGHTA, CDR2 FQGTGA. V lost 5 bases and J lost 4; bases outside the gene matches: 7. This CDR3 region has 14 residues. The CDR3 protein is CASSRTGRGETQYF. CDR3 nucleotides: TGTGCCAGCAGCCGGACTGGGAGGGGAGAGACCCAGTACTTC.

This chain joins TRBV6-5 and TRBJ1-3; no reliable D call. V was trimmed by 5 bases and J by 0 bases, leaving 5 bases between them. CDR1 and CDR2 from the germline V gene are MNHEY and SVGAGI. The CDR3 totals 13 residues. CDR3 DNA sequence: TGTGCCAGCAGTCTGTACTCTGGAAACACCATATATTTT. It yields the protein CASSLYSGNTIYF.

The CDR3 region has the DNA TGTGCCAGCAGCTTAGACCGGGACTCAACCGGGGAGCTGTTTTTT. Translating gives CASSLDRDSTGELFF. V and J are TRBV7-9 and TRBJ2-2; D is possibly TRBD2 (6 bases). Germline CDR1 reads SEHNR; CDR2 reads FQNEAQ (reference sequence). The V and J ends lost 1 base and 5 bases respectively, with 11 bases between them. This CDR3 region has 15 residues.

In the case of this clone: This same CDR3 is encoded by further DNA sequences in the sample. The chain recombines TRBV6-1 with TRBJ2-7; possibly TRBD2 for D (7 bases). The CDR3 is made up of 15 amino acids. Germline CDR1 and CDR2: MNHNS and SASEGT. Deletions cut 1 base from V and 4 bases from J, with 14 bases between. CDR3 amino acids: CASSEVRGGTYEQYF. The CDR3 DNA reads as TGTGCCAGCAGTGAAGTTAGGGGGGGAACTTACGAGCAGTACTTC.

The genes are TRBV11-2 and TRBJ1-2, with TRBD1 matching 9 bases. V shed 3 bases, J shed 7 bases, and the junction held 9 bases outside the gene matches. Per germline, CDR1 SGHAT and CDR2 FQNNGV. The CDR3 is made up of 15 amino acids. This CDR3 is CASSLPGQGFRGYTF. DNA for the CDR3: TGTGCCAGCAGCTTGCCGGGACAGGGCTTTCGTGGCTACACCTTC.

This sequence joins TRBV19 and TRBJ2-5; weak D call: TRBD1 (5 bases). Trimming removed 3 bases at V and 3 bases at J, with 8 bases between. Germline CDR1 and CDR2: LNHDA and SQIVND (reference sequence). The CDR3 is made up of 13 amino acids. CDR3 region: CASSMTREETQYF. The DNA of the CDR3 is TGTGCCAGTAGTATGACCAGGGAAGAGACCCAGTACTTC.

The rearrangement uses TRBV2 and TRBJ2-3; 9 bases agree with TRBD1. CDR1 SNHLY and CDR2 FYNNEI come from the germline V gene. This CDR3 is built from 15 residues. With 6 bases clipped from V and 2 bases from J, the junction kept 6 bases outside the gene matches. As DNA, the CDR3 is TGTGCCAGCAGGCTACAGGGGGCGAACACAGATACGCAGTATTTT. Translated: CASRLQGANTDTQYF.

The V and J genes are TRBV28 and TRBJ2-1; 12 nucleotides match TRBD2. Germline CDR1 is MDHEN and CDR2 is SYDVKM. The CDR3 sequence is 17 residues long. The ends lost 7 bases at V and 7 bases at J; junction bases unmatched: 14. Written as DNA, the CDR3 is TGTGCCAGCACCCTTACAGCCGGACTAGCGGGGCCTAATGAGCAGTTCTTC. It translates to CASTLTAGLAGPNEQFF.

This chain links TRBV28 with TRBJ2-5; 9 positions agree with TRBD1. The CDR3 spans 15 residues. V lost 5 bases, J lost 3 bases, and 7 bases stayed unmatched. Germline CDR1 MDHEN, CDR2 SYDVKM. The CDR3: CASSPQGAREETQYF. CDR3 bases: TGTGCCAGCAGTCCACAGGGGGCCCGGGAAGAGACCCAGTACTTC.